This T cell receptor (beta chain) stems from a study of vaccination effects on CD4 cells after COVID-19. ViraFEST assay sequencing came after antigen-specific CD4+ T cells were expanded with viral peptide pools. The culture ran for around nine days, and then CD4+ T cells were isolated. Prior SARS-CoV-2 infection was absent in the vaccine recipients, as shown by negative nucleocapsid antibodies. Some 2 million PBMC were placed in each well, which was supplemented with 10 IU/ml IL-2 and about 10 ug/ml peptides. The authors exchanged half the medium for IL-2 medium on days 3 and 7. Study findings and constraints: Clones of infection and vaccine origin contracted markedly late after vaccination.

With respect to this clone: What it recognizes is unknown.

Generated by immunoSEQ multiplex PCR, the TCRdb table keeps only in-frame clones and is missing some. The sample includes roughly 41,000 clones, roughly two thirds of them seen just once. The sample was CD4+ T cells from PBMCs cultured with HCoV-OC43 spike peptides, taken before COVID-19 vaccination. Specified subset: HCoV-OC43 spike overlapping peptide pool stimulation. This TCR came from a human donor who received a COVID-19 vaccine.

The DNA for the CDR3 is TGTGCCATCGGGGCGGGGTGGAGGGACATTCAGTACTTC. Translation: CAIGAGWRDIQYF. This sequence joins TRBV10-3 and TRBJ2-4, with D possibly TRBD2 on 6 matching bases. CDR1 and CDR2 (germline): ENHRY, SYGVKD. V was pared by 8 bases and J by 8 bases, with 16 bases between. The CDR3 has 13 residues.